This TCR beta chain stems from a study of T-cell reconstitution after alpha-beta-depleted transplantation in children. The CDR3 is 18 residues long. V was pared by 1 base and J by 3 bases, with 12 bases of the junction left unmatched. Looked up from germline, CDR1 is MGHRA and CDR2 is YSYEKL. TCRbeta library preparation incorporated unique molecular identifiers. TCRdb recomputed calls from the PCR reads with MiXCR, one row per CDR3 protein. Here the sample spans some 460,000 distinct CDR3 sequences, 15% to 20% being singletons. This clonotype was counted only a few times. Its antigen is still unknown. Study results and caveats: It was reported that alpha-beta T cells came from several hundred expanded graft clones (about two months after transplant). At day 60, the high TCRbeta diversity found in some patients originated from recipient T cells and thymic progenitors that had survived. Newly generated T cells supplied most T-cell counts and diversity one year post-transplant.

Here the sequenced sample was PBMCs, mostly from graft donor cells, taken 360 days after TCRalphabeta/CD19-depleted stem cell transplant. The TCR sequence derives from a boy younger than two who had a stem cell transplant for Wiskott-Aldrich syndrome, so the T cells may come from the graft donor. The rearrangement joins TRBV4-1 to TRBJ2-7; 10 bases are shared with TRBD2. Written as DNA, the CDR3 is TGCGCCAGCAGCCAAGTTCCTCCTCCTAGCGGGGGAATCTACGAGCAGTACTTC. It is translated as CASSQVPPPSGGIYEQYF.